The 17 T cell receptor beta chains given below trace back to one sample, sequenced in a study of blood T cell repertoires in COVID-19. Repertoires were generated with immunoSEQ multiplex PCR, while TCRdb's copy carries only in-frame clones and drops some. The sample has 250,000 or so clones, about 89% seen once; the top ten hold about 9.3%. Sequencing was carried out using PBMCs or T cells enriched from blood (not recorded which). All receptors come from a middle-aged man who had recovered from COVID-19.

The chain couples TRBV25-1 to TRBJ1-1; 10 bases are shared with TRBD1. Per the germline V gene, CDR1 is MGHDK and CDR2 is SYGVNS. This CDR3 has 15 residues. Losses at the gene ends were 7 bases for V and 4 bases for J; bases not matched to a gene: 9. CDR3 protein: CASIGRDRGGTEAFF. The CDR3 DNA reads TGTGCCAGCATCGGCCGGGACAGGGGAGGCACTGAAGCTTTCTTT.

The chain has TRBV20-1 and TRBJ2-1; a possible D gene is TRBD1 (6 bases). The germline gives CDR1 DFQATT, CDR2 SNEGSKA (reference sequence). The CDR3 spans 15 residues. With 6 bases removed from V and 3 bases from J, the gap between germline ends came to 18 bases. For the CDR3, the DNA is TGCAGTGCAAGTAACCGGGACACAAACTACAATGAGCAGTTCTTC. This codes for CSASNRDTNYNEQFF.

The CDR3 region has the DNA TGCAGCGTTGAAGGACTAGCGGGAGTGACGTTCGATGAGCAGTTCTTC. This gives the protein CSVEGLAGVTFDEQFF. The chain links TRBV29-1 to TRBJ2-1, with 12 bases identical to TRBD2. Germline CDR1 and CDR2: SQVTM and ANQGSEA. The V segment lost 1 base and the J segment 8 bases; nucleotides outside the gene matches: 9. The CDR3 totals 16 residues.

The chain combines TRBV7-2 with TRBJ1-4; D is uncertain. The CDR3 is 15 amino acids. V was shortened by 0 bases and J by 0 bases, with 5 bases between the two germline ends. Germline V CDR1 and CDR2: SGHTA, FQGNSA. CDR3 region: CASSLAAATNEKLFF. Written as DNA, the CDR3 is TGTGCCAGCAGCTTAGCGGCGGCAACTAATGAAAAACTGTTTTTT.

The V and J genes are TRBV3-1 (or the pseudogene TRBV3-2) and TRBJ1-5; D ambiguous. CDR1 is LGHDT, CDR2 YNNKEL, per germline (reference sequence). The CDR3 spans 14 residues. The V gene lost 5 bases and the J gene lost 4 bases, with 12 bases spanning the gap. CDR3 protein: CASSKRAGNQPQHF. The DNA of the CDR3 is TGTGCCAGCAGCAAGAGAGCGGGAAATCAGCCCCAGCATTTT.

In its sample, this clone was seen a few times. The CDR3 nucleotides read TGTGCCAGCTCACCAAAGGCGGGAGGGGTGACAGATACGCAGTATTTT. It yields the protein CASSPKAGGVTDTQYF. This chain links TRBV18 with TRBJ2-3; 9 nucleotides match TRBD2. This CDR3 region has 16 residues. The germline CDR1 and CDR2 sequences are KGHSH and LQKENI. V lost 2 bases and J lost 3; bases outside the gene matches: 6.

The rearrangement joins TRBV19 to TRBJ1-4, with no clear D. The V gene's germline CDR1 is LNHDA and CDR2 SQIVND (reference sequence). V was clipped by 0 bases and J by 1 base, with 9 bases between them. The CDR3 sequence is 16 residues long. The CDR3 protein is CASSIDTRRTNEKLFF. The CDR3 DNA reads TGTGCCAGTAGTATAGATACGAGGCGAACTAATGAAAAACTGTTTTTT.

The chain couples TRBV7-2 to TRBJ1-5, with D possibly being TRBD1 (5 bases). Between the trimmed V and J ends, which lost 5 bases and 1 base, there was a span of 12 bases. The CDR3 is 15 amino acids. Germline V gives CDR1 SGHTA, CDR2 FQGNSA. The CDR3 DNA is TGTGCCAGCAGCCTAGGGACGGGGAGCAATCAGCCCCAGCATTTT. Translated, it gives CASSLGTGSNQPQHF.

With respect to this clone: The same CDR3 is also encoded by other DNA sequences in this sample. The chain carries TRBV6-4 and TRBJ2-3; 8 positions match TRBD2. Germline CDR1 and CDR2: MRHNA and SNTAGT. The V gene end was trimmed by 4 bases and the J gene end by 2 bases; junction bases not matched to a gene: 2. The CDR3 has 14 amino acids. The DNA of the CDR3 is TGTGCCAGCAGTGTAGGACTAGCCACAGATACGCAGTATTTT. Translation gives CASSVGLATDTQYF.

This chain uses TRBV29-1 with TRBJ2-3, with TRBD2 matching over 11 bases. The germline V gene has CDR1 SQVTM and CDR2 ANQGSEA. This CDR3 region has 18 residues. V shed 6 bases and J 4 bases; nucleotides not matched to a gene: 18. CDR3 nucleotides: TGCAGCGTCGACCAACTAGCGGGAGATGGGAAGGGATCAGATACGCAGTATTTT. Amino acid sequence: CSVDQLAGDGKGSDTQYF.

The rearrangement joins TRBV30 to TRBJ1-1; TRBD1 is a possible D gene (6 bases). The CDR3 covers 12 residues. Deletions cut 5 bases from V and 5 bases from J, with 12 bases between. Per the germline V gene, CDR1 is GTSNPN and CDR2 is SVGIG (reference sequence). The CDR3 region is CAWEQGWTEAFF. The DNA for the CDR3 is TGTGCCTGGGAACAGGGTTGGACTGAAGCTTTCTTT.

The chain employs TRBV30 and TRBJ1-3; TRBD1 matches 7 bases. CDR3 length: 14 amino acids. The J segment lost 6 bases and the V segment lost 0 bases, leaving 5 bases of the junction unmatched. CDR1 GTSNPN and CDR2 SVGIG come from the germline V gene (reference sequence). The CDR3 nucleotides read TGTGCCTGGAGTGTACACAGGGGTGCAAACACCATATATTTT. This translates into CAWSVHRGANTIYF.

The rearrangement links TRBV7-9 to TRBJ2-2, with TRBD1 identical over 8 bases. CDR3 size: 15 residues. V gave up 2 bases and J gave up 7 bases; unmatched junction bases: 6. CDR1 is SEHNR, CDR2 FQNEAQ, per germline (reference sequence). The CDR3 loop reads CASSLSDRAVGELFF. CDR3 nucleotides: TGTGCCAGCAGCTTATCGGACAGGGCGGTCGGGGAGCTGTTTTTT.

CDR3 DNA: TGTGCCAGCAGCACGAGACAGGGAGGGAACACCGGGGAGCTGTTTTTT. This encodes CASSTRQGGNTGELFF. The chain is built from TRBV13 and TRBJ2-2; D possibly corresponds to TRBD1 (7 bases). The CDR3 has 16 residues. The V end lost 5 bases, the J end lost 1 base, and 14 bases lay between the germline ends. Looked up from germline, CDR1 is PRHDT and CDR2 is FYEKMQ (reference sequence).

CDR3 in DNA: TGTGCCAGCAGCCCACGACAGGGGTTGGGTAACTATGGCTACACCTTC. This encodes CASSPRQGLGNYGYTF. This chain uses TRBV7-9 with TRBJ1-2; TRBD1 matches at 8 bases. The CDR3 length is 16 residues. V gave up 5 bases and J gave up 1 base; unmatched junction bases: 9. Germline CDR1 SEHNR, CDR2 FQNEAQ (reference sequence). Complete variable domain (other parts from reference TRBV7-9 and TRBJ1-2): DTGVSQNPRHKITKRGQNVTFRCDPISEHNRLYWYRQTLGQGPEFLTYFQNEAQLEKSRLLSDRFSAERPKGSFSTLEIQRTEQGDSAMYLCASSPRQGLGNYGYTFGSGTRLTVV.

The rearrangement joins TRBV28 to TRBJ1-4; 8 nucleotides agree with TRBD1. CDR3 length equals 14 residues. Germline lookup yields CDR1 MDHEN and CDR2 SYDVKM. The J segment lost 7 bases and the V segment lost 5 bases, leaving 6 bases of the junction unmatched. CDR3 amino acids: CASSPGQGSEKLFF. The CDR3, as DNA: TGTGCCAGCAGTCCCGGACAGGGCAGTGAAAAACTGTTTTTT.

V and J are TRBV25-1 and TRBJ1-6, with no clear D. Germline V gene lookup returns CDR1 MGHDK and CDR2 SYGVNS. This CDR3 is built from 15 residues. Trimming stripped 7 bases from V and 0 bases from J, with 10 bases between. The CDR3 region has the DNA TGTGCCAGCATGGAGGAGAGCTCCTATAATTCACCCCTCCACTTT. Translation: CASMEESSYNSPLHF.